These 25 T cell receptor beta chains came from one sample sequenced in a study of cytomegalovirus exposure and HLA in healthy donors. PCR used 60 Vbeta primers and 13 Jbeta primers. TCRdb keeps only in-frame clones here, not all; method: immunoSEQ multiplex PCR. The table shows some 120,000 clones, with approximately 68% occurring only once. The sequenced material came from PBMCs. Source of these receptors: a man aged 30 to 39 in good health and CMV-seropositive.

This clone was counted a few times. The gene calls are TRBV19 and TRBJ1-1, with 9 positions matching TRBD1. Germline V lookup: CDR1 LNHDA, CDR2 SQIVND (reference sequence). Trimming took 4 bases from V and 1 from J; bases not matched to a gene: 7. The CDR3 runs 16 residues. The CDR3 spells CASSKGGQGWNTEAFF. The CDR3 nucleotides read TGTGCCAGTAGTAAGGGGGGACAGGGTTGGAACACTGAAGCTTTCTTT. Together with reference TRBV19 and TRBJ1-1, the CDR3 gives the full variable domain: DGGITQSPKYLFRKEGQNVTLSCEQNLNHDAMYWYRQDPGQGLRLIYYSQIVNDFQKGDIAEGYSVSREKKESFPLTVTSAQKNPTAFYLCASSKGGQGWNTEAFFGQGTRLTVV.

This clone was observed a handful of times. In nucleotides, the CDR3 is TGTGCCAGCAGCGTAGCATTCTTGGACAGGGGTTCAGATACGCAGTATTTT. Translated, it gives CASSVAFLDRGSDTQYF. The chain employs TRBV9 and TRBJ2-3; 9 nucleotides match TRBD1. With V trimmed by 0 bases and J by 4 bases, 9 bases remained unmatched. Looked up from germline, CDR1 is SGDLS and CDR2 is YYNGEE. The CDR3 length is 17 residues.

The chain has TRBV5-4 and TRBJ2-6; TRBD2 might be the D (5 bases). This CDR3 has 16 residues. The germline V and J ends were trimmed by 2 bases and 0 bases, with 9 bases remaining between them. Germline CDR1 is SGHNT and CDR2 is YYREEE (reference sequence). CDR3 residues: CASSFDYSSGANVLTF. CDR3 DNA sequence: TGTGCCAGCAGCTTCGACTACAGCTCTGGGGCCAACGTCCTGACTTTC.

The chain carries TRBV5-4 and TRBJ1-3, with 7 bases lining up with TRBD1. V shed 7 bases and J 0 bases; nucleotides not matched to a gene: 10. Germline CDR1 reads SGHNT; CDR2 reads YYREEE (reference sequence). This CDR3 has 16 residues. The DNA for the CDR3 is TGTGCCAGCCAGAGACAGGGATCGAGCTCTGGAAACACCATATATTTT. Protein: CASQRQGSSSGNTIYF. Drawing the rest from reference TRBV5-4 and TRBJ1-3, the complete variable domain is ETGVTQSPTHLIKTRGQQVTLRCSSQSGHNTVSWYQQALGQGPQFIFQYYREEENGRGNFPPRFSGLQFPNYSSELNVNALELDDSALYLCASQRQGSSSGNTIYFGEGSWLTVV.

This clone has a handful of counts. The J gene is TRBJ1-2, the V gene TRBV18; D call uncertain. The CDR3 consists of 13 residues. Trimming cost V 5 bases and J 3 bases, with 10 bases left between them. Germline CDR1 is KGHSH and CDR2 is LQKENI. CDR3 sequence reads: CASSDSQDYGYTF. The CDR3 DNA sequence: TGTGCCAGCTCAGATTCCCAGGACTATGGCTACACCTTC. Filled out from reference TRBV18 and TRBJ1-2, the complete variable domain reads NAGVMQNPRHLVRRRGQEARLRCSPMKGHSHVYWYRQLPEEGLKFMVYLQKENIIDESGMPKERFSAEFPKEGPSILRIQQVVRGDSAAYFCASSDSQDYGYTFGSGTRLTVV.

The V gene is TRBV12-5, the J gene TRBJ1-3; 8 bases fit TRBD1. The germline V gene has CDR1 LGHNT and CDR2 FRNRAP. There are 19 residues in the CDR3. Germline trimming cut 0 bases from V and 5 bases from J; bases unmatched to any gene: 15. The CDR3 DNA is TGTGCTAGTGGTTTGGTGGGCGCTACGTACAGGGGGAATAGAAACACCATATATTTT. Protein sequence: CASGLVGATYRGNRNTIYF.

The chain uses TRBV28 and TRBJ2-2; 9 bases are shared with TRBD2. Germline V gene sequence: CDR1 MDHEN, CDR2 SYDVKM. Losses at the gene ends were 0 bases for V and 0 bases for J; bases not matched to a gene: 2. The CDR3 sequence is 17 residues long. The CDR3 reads CASSLWLAGSNTGELFF. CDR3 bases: TGTGCCAGCAGTTTATGGCTAGCGGGATCGAACACCGGGGAGCTGTTTTTT.

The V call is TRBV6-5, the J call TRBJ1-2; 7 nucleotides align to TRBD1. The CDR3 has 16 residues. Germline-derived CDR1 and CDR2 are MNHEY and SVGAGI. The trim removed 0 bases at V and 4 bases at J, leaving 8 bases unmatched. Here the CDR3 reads CASSYSTGEWSYGYTF. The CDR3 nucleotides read TGTGCCAGCAGTTACTCCACAGGGGAATGGAGCTATGGCTACACCTTC.

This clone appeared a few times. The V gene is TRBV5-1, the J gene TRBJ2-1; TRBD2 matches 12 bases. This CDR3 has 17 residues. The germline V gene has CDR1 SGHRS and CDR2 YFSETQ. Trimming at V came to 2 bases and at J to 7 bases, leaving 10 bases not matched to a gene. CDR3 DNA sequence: TGCGCCAGCAGCTTTATGACTAGCGGGAGCTCGGGGAATGAGCAGTTCTTC. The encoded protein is CASSFMTSGSSGNEQFF.

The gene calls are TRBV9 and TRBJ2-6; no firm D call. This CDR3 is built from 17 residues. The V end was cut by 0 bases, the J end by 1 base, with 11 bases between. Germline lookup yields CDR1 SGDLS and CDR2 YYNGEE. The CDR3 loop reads CASSVGGGASGANVLTF. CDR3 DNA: TGTGCCAGCAGCGTAGGAGGTGGAGCGTCTGGGGCCAACGTCCTGACTTTC.

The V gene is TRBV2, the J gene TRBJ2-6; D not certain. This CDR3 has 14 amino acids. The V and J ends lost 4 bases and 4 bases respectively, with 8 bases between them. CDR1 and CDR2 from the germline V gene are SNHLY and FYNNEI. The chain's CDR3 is CASSVERGANVLTF. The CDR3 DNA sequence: TGTGCCAGCAGTGTAGAGAGGGGGGCCAACGTCCTGACTTTC.

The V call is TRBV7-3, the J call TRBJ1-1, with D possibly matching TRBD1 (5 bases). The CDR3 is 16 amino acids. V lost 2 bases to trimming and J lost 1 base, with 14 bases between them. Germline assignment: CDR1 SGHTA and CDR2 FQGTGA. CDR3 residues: CASSLAGVQGNTEAFF. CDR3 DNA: TGTGCCAGCAGCTTAGCGGGGGTCCAAGGGAACACTGAAGCTTTCTTT.

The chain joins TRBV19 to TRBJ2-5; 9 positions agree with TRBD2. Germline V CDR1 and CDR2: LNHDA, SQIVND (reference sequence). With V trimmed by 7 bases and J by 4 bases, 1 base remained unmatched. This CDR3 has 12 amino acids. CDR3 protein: CASNSGRETQYF. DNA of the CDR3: TGTGCCAGTAATAGCGGGAGAGAGACCCAGTACTTC.

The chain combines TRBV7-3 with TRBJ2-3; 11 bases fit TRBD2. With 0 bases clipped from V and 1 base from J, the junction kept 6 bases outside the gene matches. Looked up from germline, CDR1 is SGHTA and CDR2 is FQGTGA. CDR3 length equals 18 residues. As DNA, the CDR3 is TGTGCCAGCAGCTTAACGGCTAGCGGGGGGCTAGGCACAGATACGCAGTATTTT. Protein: CASSLTASGGLGTDTQYF.

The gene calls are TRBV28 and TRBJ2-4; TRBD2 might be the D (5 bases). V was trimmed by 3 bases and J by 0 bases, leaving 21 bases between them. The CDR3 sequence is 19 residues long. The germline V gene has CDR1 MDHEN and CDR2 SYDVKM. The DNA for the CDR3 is TGTGCCAGCAGTTTCGGAGATGTTTTTAAGGCGGGAGCCAAAAACATTCAGTACTTC. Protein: CASSFGDVFKAGAKNIQYF. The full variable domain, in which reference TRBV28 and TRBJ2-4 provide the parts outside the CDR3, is DVKVTQSSRYLVKRTGEKVFLECVQDMDHENMFWYRQDPGLGLRLIYFSYDVKMKEKGDIPEGYSVSREKKERFSLILESASTNQTSMYLCASSFGDVFKAGAKNIQYFGAGTRLSVL.

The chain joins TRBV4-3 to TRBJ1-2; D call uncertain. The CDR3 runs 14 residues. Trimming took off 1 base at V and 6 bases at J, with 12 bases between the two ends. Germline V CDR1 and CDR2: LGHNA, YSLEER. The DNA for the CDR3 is TGCGCCAGCAGCCAAGTGAGCGGGGAGGATGGCTACACCTTC. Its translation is CASSQVSGEDGYTF.

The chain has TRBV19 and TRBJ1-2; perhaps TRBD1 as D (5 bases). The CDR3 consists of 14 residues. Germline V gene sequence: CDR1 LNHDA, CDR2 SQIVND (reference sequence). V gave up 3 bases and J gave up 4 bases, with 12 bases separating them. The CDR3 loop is CASSISGLSYGYTF. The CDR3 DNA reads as TGTGCCAGTAGTATCTCGGGACTGAGCTATGGCTACACCTTC.

Written as DNA, the CDR3 is TGCGCCAGCAGCCAAGTTGGAGGGGCCAAAAACATTCAGTACTTC. Protein product: CASSQVGGAKNIQYF. The chain carries TRBV4-3 and TRBJ2-4; possibly TRBD2 for D (6 bases). Germline lookup yields CDR1 LGHNA and CDR2 YSLEER. V was clipped by 1 base and J by 1 base, with 8 bases between them. The CDR3 totals 15 residues.

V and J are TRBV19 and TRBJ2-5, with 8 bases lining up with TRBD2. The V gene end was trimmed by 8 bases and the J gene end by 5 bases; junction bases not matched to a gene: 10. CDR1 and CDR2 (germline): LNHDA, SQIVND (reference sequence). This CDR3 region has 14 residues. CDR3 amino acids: CASGRSGGSETQYF. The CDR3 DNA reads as TGTGCCAGTGGCCGATCGGGAGGGTCGGAGACCCAGTACTTC.

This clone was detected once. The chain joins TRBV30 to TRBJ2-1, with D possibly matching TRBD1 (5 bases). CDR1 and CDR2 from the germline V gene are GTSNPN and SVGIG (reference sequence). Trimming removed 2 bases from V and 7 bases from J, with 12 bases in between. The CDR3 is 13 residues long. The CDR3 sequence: CAWSRGLRNEQFF. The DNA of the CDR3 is TGTGCCTGGAGTAGGGGTTTACGGAATGAGCAGTTCTTC.

The CDR3 nucleotides are TGCAGCGTTGGAGCGGGAGGGCGCGAGCAGTACTTC. Translated, it gives CSVGAGGREQYF. The chain uses TRBV29-1 and TRBJ2-7; 10 nucleotides agree with TRBD2. V was clipped by 4 bases and J by 6 bases; unmatched bases: 3. The CDR3 consists of 12 residues. The germline V gene encodes CDR1 SQVTM and CDR2 ANQGSEA.

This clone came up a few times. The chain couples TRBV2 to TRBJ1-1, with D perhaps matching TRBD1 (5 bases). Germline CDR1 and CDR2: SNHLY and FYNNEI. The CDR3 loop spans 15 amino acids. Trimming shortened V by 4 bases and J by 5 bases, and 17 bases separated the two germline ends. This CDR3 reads CASSAEGTGETEAFF. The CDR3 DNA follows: TGTGCCAGCAGTGCGGAAGGGACGGGGGAAACTGAAGCTTTCTTT.

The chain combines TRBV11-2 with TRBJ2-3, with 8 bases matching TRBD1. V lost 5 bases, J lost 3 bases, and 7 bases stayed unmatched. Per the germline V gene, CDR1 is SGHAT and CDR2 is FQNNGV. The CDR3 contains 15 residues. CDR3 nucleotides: TGTGCCAGCAGCCCGCAGGGGGCTAGGACAGATACGCAGTATTTT. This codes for CASSPQGARTDTQYF.

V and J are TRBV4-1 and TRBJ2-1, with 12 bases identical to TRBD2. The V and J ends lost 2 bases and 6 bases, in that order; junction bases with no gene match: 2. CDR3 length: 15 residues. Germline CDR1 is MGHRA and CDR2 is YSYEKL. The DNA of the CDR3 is TGCGCCAGCAGCCAACTAGCGGGAGGGTTCAATGAGCAGTTCTTC. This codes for CASSQLAGGFNEQFF.

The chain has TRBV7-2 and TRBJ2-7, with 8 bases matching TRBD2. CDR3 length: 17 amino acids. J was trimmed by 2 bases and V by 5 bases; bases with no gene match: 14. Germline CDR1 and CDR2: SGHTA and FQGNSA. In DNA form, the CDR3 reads TGTGCCAGCAGCCTTCGAGACTGGGCGGGAGGAGCCTACGAGCAGTACTTC. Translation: CASSLRDWAGGAYEQYF.